Shown below are 7 T cell receptor beta chains from a single sample sequenced in a study of shared clonotypes between healthy human individuals. The naive CD8 population came from CD45RO-negative cells selected for CCR7, without terminally differentiated effector memory CD45RA+ cells. Here immunoSEQ multiplex PCR was the method, and the copy in TCRdb shows in-frame clones only, minus some. The sample records about 600,000 clones, roughly 96% being singletons. The specimen was naive CD8+ T cells sorted from blood. The receptors shown here come from a woman aged 25 to 39 in good health.

The gene calls are TRBV7-9 and TRBJ1-5; D possibly corresponds to TRBD1 (5 bases). Per germline, CDR1 SEHNR and CDR2 FQNEAQ (reference sequence). V was shortened by 2 bases and J by 2 bases, with 13 bases between the two germline ends. The CDR3 consists of 16 residues. CDR3 in amino acids: CASSLTGGWGNQPQHF. The CDR3 nucleotides read TGTGCCAGCAGCTTAACGGGGGGTTGGGGCAATCAGCCCCAGCATTTT.

V is TRBV28 and J is TRBJ2-2; 7 bases match TRBD1. Germline values: CDR1 MDHEN, CDR2 SYDVKM. V shed 9 bases and J 0 bases; nucleotides not matched to a gene: 4. The CDR3 length is 14 residues. This CDR3 is CASGQVANTGELFF. The CDR3 DNA is TGTGCCAGTGGACAGGTCGCGAACACCGGGGAGCTGTTTTTT.

This clone was observed a few times. This chain uses TRBV13 with TRBJ1-4; TRBD1 might be the D (6 bases). Per the germline V gene, CDR1 is PRHDT and CDR2 is FYEKMQ (reference sequence). This CDR3 has 15 residues. V was trimmed by 0 bases and J by 14 bases, leaving 19 bases between them. The CDR3 DNA reads as TGTGCCAGCAGCTTAGGAGGTTTCAAGGGGGAGTTGCTGTTTTTT. This gives the protein CASSLGGFKGELLFF.

The chain combines TRBV7-9 with TRBJ2-3, with 13 bases matching TRBD2. CDR3 length: 16 amino acids. The germline V gene encodes CDR1 SEHNR and CDR2 FQNEAQ (reference sequence). V shed 4 bases and J 4 bases; nucleotides not matched to a gene: 5. CDR3 nucleotide sequence: TGTGCCAGCAGCTGGACTAGCGGGAGAAACGCAGATACGCAGTATTTT. It translates to CASSWTSGRNADTQYF.

This clone was seen just once. V gene TRBV4-1 combines with J gene TRBJ2-7, with a weak D call TRBD2 (6 bases). The CDR3 covers 14 residues. The V end was cut by 1 base, the J end by 6 bases, with 13 bases between. Per the germline V gene, CDR1 is MGHRA and CDR2 is YSYEKL. DNA for the CDR3: TGCGCCAGCAGCCAAGGGGCGACAGCGGGCGAGCAGTACTTC. It codes for CASSQGATAGEQYF.

V and J are TRBV10-3 and TRBJ2-1, with TRBD1 matching over 7 bases. Unmatched junction bases numbered 13, after V lost 2 bases and J lost 15 bases. Germline V CDR1 and CDR2: ENHRY, SYGVKD. The CDR3 extends over 14 amino acids. The CDR3 reads CAISEDWAGGGMFF. The CDR3 DNA follows: TGTGCCATCAGTGAGGATTGGGCAGGGGGTGGGATGTTCTTC.

This clone has just a few counts. The chain uses TRBV6-1 and TRBJ1-4; perhaps TRBD1 as D (5 bases). V was clipped by 3 bases and J by 8 bases, with 13 bases between them. The germline V gene has CDR1 MNHNS and CDR2 SASEGT. The CDR3 has 14 amino acids. The CDR3 protein is CASSDPGGTEKLFF. The DNA of the CDR3 is TGTGCCAGCAGTGATCCTGGGGGTACCGAAAAACTGTTTTTT.